These 15 T cell receptor beta chains share one sample of origin, sequenced in a study of blood T cell repertoires in COVID-19. Method: immunoSEQ multiplex PCR; TCRdb's copy keeps in-frame clones and lacks some. The sample consists of about 160,000 clones, approximately 85% of them appearing once. The sequencing sample was made of peripheral blood. These receptors came from a man in his fifties or sixties who had recovered from COVID-19.

The V and J genes are TRBV5-4 and TRBJ2-5; no clear D gene. The CDR3 is 14 amino acids. Germline CDR1 reads SGHNT; CDR2 reads YYREEE (reference sequence). V was trimmed by 3 bases and J by 1 base, leaving 10 bases between them. The CDR3 spells CASSSPGSQETQYF. Written as DNA, the CDR3 is TGTGCCAGCAGCTCCCCCGGGTCCCAAGAGACCCAGTACTTC.

The chain combines TRBV3-1 (or the pseudogene TRBV3-2) with TRBJ1-1; D gene unclear. Per the germline V gene, CDR1 is LGHDT and CDR2 is YNNKEL (reference sequence). The V and J ends lost 4 bases and 4 bases respectively, with 10 bases between them. The CDR3 is made up of 13 amino acids. The CDR3 sequence: CASSLQRTTEAFF. The CDR3 DNA follows: TGTGCCAGCAGCCTACAACGAACCACTGAAGCTTTCTTT.

The V gene is TRBV5-1, the J gene TRBJ1-2; tentative D call: TRBD1 (5 bases). From germline, CDR1 is SGHRS and CDR2 YFSETQ. V shed 2 bases and J shed 2 bases, with 19 bases lying between them. The CDR3 loop spans 17 amino acids. CDR3 nucleotide sequence: TGCGCCAGCAGCTTAACCTCAGGGCGATTGGGGAACTATGGCTACACCTTC. This encodes CASSLTSGRLGNYGYTF.

The rearrangement uses TRBV4-3 and TRBJ2-1; D is possibly TRBD1 (5 bases). The CDR3 has 13 amino acids. V lost 4 bases and J 8 bases, leaving 12 bases between the germline ends. The germline V gene encodes CDR1 LGHNA and CDR2 YSLEER. CDR3 in DNA: TGCGCCAGCAGCCTTGGGGCCCGGGATGAGCAGTTCTTC. This gives the protein CASSLGARDEQFF.

The V gene is TRBV6-5, the J gene TRBJ1-2, with 8 bases identical to TRBD1. Losses at the gene ends were 6 bases for V and 8 bases for J; bases not matched to a gene: 14. CDR1 and CDR2 (germline): MNHEY, SVGAGI. The CDR3 spans 15 residues. Here the CDR3 reads CASRQGTGQGGGYTF. For the CDR3, the DNA is TGTGCCAGCAGACAGGGGACAGGACAAGGAGGGGGCTACACCTTC.

The V gene is TRBV6-5, the J gene TRBJ2-7, with 7 bases fitting TRBD1. The ends lost 6 bases at V and 1 base at J; junction bases unmatched: 6. Germline V gene sequence: CDR1 MNHEY, CDR2 SVGAGI. This CDR3 comprises 14 residues. The CDR3 coding sequence is TGTGCCAGCAGGACGGGACAGTCGTCCTACGAGCAGTACTTC. Its translation is CASRTGQSSYEQYF.

The rearrangement joins TRBV20-1 to TRBJ1-1; unclear D gene. With 4 bases removed from V and 0 bases from J, the gap between germline ends came to 3 bases. The CDR3 covers 11 residues. Germline V gives CDR1 DFQATT, CDR2 SNEGSKA (reference sequence). The CDR3 DNA follows: TGCAGTGCTATCATGAACACTGAAGCTTTCTTT. Translated: CSAIMNTEAFF.

V usage is TRBV11-3 and J usage is TRBJ2-7; 9 bases are shared with TRBD2. V lost 5 bases to trimming and J lost 6 bases; unmatched junction nucleotides: 11. The CDR3 extends over 15 amino acids. Germline loops: CDR1 SGHNT, CDR2 YENEEA. In DNA form, the CDR3 reads TGTGCCAGCAGCCCAGGAGGGACTAGCCCAGGCGAGCAGTACTTC. Its protein product is CASSPGGTSPGEQYF.

The CDR3 DNA follows: TGTGCCAGCAGCAAAGGGGGACAGAACACTGAAGCTTTCTTT. This translates into CASSKGGQNTEAFF. The chain has TRBV7-9 and TRBJ1-1, with D possibly being TRBD1 (6 bases). The V end lost 5 bases, the J end lost 1 base, and 11 bases lay between the germline ends. This CDR3 region has 14 residues. The germline gives CDR1 SEHNR, CDR2 FQNEAQ (reference sequence).

The chain joins TRBV5-1 to TRBJ2-1; weak D call: TRBD2 (5 bases). The ends were cut back, 4 bases at V and 2 bases at J, with 7 bases in the middle. Germline V gene data show CDR1 as SGHRS and CDR2 as YFSETQ. The CDR3 extends over 13 amino acids. In nucleotides, the CDR3 is TGCGCCAGCAGCCCGGGGACCTACAATGAGCAGTTCTTC. Translation gives CASSPGTYNEQFF. Together with reference TRBV5-1 and TRBJ2-1, the CDR3 gives the full variable domain: KAGVTQTPRYLIKTRGQQVTLSCSPISGHRSVSWYQQTPGQGLQFLFEYFSETQRNKGNFPGRFSGRQFSNSRSEMNVSTLELGDSALYLCASSPGTYNEQFFGPGTRLTVL.

J is TRBJ1-1 and V is TRBV13, with TRBD1 matching over 7 bases. The V segment lost 2 bases and the J segment 6 bases; nucleotides outside the gene matches: 18. The germline CDR1 and CDR2 sequences are PRHDT and FYEKMQ (reference sequence). This CDR3 region has 18 residues. CDR3 loop: CASSLFEGASDLGAEAFF. CDR3 DNA: TGTGCCAGCAGCTTATTCGAGGGGGCTTCCGACCTTGGGGCTGAAGCTTTCTTT.

The V gene is TRBV25-1, the J gene TRBJ1-1, with D perhaps matching TRBD1 (6 bases). With 10 bases removed from V and 11 bases from J, the gap between germline ends came to 20 bases. The CDR3 is made up of 12 amino acids. Germline CDR1 reads MGHDK; CDR2 reads SYGVNS. CDR3: CATRGGGGFAFF. CDR3 DNA sequence: TGTGCCACCAGGGGTGGAGGCGGGTTTGCTTTCTTT.

The V call is TRBV6-5, the J call TRBJ2-2; 9 nucleotides line up with TRBD2. Germline loops: CDR1 MNHEY, CDR2 SVGAGI. The J segment lost 4 bases and the V segment lost 7 bases, leaving 7 bases of the junction unmatched. The CDR3 sequence is 15 residues long. This chain's CDR3 is CASTLRTSVTGELFF. CDR3 coding DNA: TGTGCCAGCACCCTCAGGACTAGCGTCACCGGGGAGCTGTTTTTT.

The genes are TRBV30 and TRBJ1-4; 9 bases align to TRBD1. CDR3 size: 14 residues. After removal of 4 bases from V and 6 bases from J, the junction contained 6 bases not matched to a gene. Germline V CDR1 and CDR2: GTSNPN, SVGIG (reference sequence). The CDR3 nucleotides read TGTGCCTGGAACAAACAGGGGGCGCATGAAAAACTGTTTTTT. Translating it yields CAWNKQGAHEKLFF.

The J gene is TRBJ2-5, the V gene TRBV5-1; D call uncertain. This CDR3 is built from 13 residues. Germline V CDR1 and CDR2: SGHRS, YFSETQ. The ends were cut back, 0 bases at V and 5 bases at J, with 8 bases in the middle. CDR3 loop: CASSLVGLETQYF. For the CDR3, the DNA is TGCGCCAGCAGCTTGGTCGGTCTGGAGACCCAGTACTTC.